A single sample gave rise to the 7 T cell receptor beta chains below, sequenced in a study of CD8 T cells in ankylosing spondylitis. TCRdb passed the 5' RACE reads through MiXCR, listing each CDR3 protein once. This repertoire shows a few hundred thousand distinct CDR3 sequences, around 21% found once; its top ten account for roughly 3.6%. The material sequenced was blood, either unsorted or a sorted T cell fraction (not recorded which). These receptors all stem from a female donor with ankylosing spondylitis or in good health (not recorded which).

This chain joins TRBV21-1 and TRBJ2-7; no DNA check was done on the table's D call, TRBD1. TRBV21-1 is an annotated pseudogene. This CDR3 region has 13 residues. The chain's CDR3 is CAQGGARTAEQYF. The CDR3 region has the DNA TGTGCCCAGGGGGGTGCCAGAACGGCCGAGCAGTACTTC.

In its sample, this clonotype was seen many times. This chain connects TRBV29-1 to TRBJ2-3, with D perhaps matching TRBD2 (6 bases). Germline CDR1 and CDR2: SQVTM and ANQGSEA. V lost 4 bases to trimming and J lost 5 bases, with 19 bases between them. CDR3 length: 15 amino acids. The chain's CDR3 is CSVAPPSVRGDTQYF. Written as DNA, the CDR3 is TGCAGCGTTGCCCCCCCTAGCGTCAGAGGAGATACGCAGTATTTT.

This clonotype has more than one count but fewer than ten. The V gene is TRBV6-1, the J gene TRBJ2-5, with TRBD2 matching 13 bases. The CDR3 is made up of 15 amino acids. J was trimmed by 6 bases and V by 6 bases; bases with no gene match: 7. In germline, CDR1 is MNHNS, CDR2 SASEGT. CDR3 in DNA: TGTGCCAGCAGCCCCAGGACTAGCGGGAGAAAGACCCAGTACTTC. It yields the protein CASSPRTSGRKTQYF.

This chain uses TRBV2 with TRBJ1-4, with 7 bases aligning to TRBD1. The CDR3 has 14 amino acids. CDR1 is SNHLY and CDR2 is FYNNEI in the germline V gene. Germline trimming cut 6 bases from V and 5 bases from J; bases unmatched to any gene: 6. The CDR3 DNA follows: TGTGCCAGCAGGGAGGACAGGATAAATGAAAAACTGTTTTTT. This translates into CASREDRINEKLFF.

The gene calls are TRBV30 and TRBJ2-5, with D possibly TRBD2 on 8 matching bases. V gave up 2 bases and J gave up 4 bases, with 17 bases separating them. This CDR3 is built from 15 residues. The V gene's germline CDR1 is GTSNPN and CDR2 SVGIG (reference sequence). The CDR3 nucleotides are TGTGCCTGGAGTCAGGGGGTAGCGGGAAGAGAGACCCAGTACTTC. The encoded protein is CAWSQGVAGRETQYF.

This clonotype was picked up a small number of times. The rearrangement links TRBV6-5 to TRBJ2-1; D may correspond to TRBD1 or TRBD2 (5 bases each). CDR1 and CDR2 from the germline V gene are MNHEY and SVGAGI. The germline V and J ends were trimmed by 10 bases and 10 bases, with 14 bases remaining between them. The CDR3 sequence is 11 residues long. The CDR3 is CATTRGREQFF. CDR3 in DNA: TGTGCCACTACTCGGGGCAGGGAGCAGTTCTTC.

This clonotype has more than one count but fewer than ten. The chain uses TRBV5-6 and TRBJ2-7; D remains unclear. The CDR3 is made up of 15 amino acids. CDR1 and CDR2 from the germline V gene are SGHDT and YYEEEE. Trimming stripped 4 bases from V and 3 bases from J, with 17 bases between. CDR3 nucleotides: TGTGCCAGCAGCAGACATAGGACGCTTAGCTACGAGCAGTACTTC. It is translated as CASSRHRTLSYEQYF. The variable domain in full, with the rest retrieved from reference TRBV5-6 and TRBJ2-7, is DAGVTQSPTHLIKTRGQQVTLRCSPKSGHDTVSWYQQALGQGPQFIFQYYEEEERQRGNFPDRFSGHQFPNYSSELNVNALLLGDSALYLCASSRHRTLSYEQYFGPGTRLTVT.